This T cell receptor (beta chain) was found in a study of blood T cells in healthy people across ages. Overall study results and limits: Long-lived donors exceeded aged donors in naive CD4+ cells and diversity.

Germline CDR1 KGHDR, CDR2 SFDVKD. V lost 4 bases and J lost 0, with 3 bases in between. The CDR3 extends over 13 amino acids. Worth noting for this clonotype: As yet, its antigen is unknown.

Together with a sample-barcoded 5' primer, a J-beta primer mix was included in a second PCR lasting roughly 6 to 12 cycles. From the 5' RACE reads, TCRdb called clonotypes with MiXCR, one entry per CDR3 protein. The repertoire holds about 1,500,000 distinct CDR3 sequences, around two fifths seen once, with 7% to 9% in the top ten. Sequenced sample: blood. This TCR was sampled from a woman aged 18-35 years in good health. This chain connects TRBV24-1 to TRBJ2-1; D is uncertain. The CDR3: CATSDPSYNEQFF. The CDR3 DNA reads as TGTGCCACCAGTGACCCCTCCTACAATGAGCAGTTCTTC.